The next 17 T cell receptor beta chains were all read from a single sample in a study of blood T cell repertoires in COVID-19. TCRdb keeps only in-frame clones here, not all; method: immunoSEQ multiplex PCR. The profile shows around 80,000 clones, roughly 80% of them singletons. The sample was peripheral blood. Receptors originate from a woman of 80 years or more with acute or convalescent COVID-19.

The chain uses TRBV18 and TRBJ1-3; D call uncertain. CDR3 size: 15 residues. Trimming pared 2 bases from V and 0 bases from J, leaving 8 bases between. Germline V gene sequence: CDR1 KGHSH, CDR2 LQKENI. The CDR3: CASSPFRDSGNTIYF. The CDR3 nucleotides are TGTGCCAGCTCACCATTCCGGGACTCTGGAAACACCATATATTTT.

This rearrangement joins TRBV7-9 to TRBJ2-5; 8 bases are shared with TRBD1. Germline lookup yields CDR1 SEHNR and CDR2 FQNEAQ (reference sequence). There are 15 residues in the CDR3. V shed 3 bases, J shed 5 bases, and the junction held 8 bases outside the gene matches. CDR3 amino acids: CASSLGQAVGETQYF. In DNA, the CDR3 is TGTGCCAGCAGCTTGGGACAGGCGGTGGGTGAGACCCAGTACTTC.

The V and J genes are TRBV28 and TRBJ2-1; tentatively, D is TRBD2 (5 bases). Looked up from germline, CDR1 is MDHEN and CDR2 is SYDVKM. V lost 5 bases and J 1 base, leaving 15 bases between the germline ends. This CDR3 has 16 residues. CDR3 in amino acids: CASSNRAARSYNEQFF. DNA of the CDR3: TGTGCCAGCAGTAACCGAGCGGCTAGATCCTACAATGAGCAGTTCTTC. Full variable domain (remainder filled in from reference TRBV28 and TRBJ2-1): DVKVTQSSRYLVKRTGEKVFLECVQDMDHENMFWYRQDPGLGLRLIYFSYDVKMKEKGDIPEGYSVSREKKERFSLILESASTNQTSMYLCASSNRAARSYNEQFFGPGTRLTVL.

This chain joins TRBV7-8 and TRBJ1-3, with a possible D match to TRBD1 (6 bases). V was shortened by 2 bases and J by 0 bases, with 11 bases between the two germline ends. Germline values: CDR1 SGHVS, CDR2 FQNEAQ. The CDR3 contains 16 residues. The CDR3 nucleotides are TGTGCCAGCAGCTTAAGTGACAGGATCTCTGGAAACACCATATATTTT. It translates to CASSLSDRISGNTIYF.

The CDR3 nucleotides read TGTGCCAGCAGACTAGGCCGGGGGAGTTTTTCCGAGCAGTACTTC. Its translation is CASRLGRGSFSEQYF. This chain joins TRBV7-2 and TRBJ2-7, with D possibly matching TRBD2 (6 bases). CDR1 and CDR2 (germline): SGHTA, FQGNSA. CDR3 length: 15 residues. V gave up 6 bases and J gave up 6 bases, with 21 bases separating them.

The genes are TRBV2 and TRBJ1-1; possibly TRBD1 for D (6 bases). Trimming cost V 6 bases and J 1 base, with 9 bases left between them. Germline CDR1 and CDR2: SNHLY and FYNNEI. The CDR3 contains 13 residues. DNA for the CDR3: TGTGCCAGCAGAGGACAGCGGAACACTGAAGCTTTCTTT. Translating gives CASRGQRNTEAFF. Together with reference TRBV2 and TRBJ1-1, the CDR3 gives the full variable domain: EPEVTQTPSHQVTQMGQEVILRCVPISNHLYFYWYRQILGQKVEFLVSFYNNEISEKSEIFDDQFSVERPDGSNFTLKIRSTKLEDSAMYFCASRGQRNTEAFFGQGTRLTVV.

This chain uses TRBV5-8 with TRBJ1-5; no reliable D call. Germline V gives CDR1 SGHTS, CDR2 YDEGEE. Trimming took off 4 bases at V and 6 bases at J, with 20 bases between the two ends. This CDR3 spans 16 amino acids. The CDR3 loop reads CASSRNPVGSGQPQHF. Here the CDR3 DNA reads TGTGCCAGCAGCCGGAACCCCGTTGGTTCGGGTCAGCCCCAGCATTTT.

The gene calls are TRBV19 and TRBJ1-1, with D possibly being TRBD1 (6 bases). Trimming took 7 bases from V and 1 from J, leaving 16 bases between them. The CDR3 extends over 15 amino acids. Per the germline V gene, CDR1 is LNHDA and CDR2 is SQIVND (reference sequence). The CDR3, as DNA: TGTGCCAGTACCTGGGGGGGCCAGGGGAACACTGAAGCTTTCTTT. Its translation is CASTWGGQGNTEAFF.

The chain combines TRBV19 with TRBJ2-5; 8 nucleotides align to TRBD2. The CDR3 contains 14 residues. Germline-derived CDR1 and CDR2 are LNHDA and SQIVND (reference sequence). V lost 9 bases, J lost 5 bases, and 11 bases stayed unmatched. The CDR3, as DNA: TGTGCCAGCTCAAAACGGGGGGGCGTGGAGACCCAGTACTTC. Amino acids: CASSKRGGVETQYF.

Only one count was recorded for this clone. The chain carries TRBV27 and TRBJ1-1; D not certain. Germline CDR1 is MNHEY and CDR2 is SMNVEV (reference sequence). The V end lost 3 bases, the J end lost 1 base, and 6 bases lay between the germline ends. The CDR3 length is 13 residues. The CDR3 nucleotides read TGTGCCAGCAGTTTTTCCGGGAACACTGAAGCTTTCTTT. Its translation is CASSFSGNTEAFF.

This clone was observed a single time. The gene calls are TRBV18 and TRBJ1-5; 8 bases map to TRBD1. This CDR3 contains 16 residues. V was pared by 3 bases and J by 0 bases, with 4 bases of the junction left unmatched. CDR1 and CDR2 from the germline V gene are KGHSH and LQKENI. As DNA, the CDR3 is TGTGCCAGCTCACCTACCGGGACAGGTAGCAATCAGCCCCAGCATTTT. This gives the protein CASSPTGTGSNQPQHF.

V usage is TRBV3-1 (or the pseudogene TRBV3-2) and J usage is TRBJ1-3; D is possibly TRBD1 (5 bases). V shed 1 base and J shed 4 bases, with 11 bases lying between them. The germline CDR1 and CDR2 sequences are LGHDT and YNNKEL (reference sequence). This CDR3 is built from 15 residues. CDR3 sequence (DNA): TGTGCCAGCAGCCAAGCGGGGGAGCGAGGAAACACCATATATTTT. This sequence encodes CASSQAGERGNTIYF.

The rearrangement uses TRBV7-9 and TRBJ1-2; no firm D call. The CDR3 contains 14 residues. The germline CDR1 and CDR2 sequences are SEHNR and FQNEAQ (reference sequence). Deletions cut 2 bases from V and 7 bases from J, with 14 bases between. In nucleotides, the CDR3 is TGTGCCAGCAGCTTAAACGCGGCCATAGGTGGCTACACCTTC. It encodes CASSLNAAIGGYTF.

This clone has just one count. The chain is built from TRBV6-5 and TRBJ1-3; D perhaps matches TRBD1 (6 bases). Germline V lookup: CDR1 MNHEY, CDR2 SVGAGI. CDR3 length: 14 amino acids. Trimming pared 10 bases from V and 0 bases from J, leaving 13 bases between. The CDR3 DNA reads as TGTGCCACCTGGGAACAGGGCTCTGGAAACACCATATATTTT. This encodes CATWEQGSGNTIYF.

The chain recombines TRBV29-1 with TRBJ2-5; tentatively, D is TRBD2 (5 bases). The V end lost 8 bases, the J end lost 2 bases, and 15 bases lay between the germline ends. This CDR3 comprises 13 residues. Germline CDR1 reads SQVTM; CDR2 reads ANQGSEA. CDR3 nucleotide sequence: TGCAGCACCCGGGCCCCGGGGCAAGAGACCCAGTACTTC. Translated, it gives CSTRAPGQETQYF.

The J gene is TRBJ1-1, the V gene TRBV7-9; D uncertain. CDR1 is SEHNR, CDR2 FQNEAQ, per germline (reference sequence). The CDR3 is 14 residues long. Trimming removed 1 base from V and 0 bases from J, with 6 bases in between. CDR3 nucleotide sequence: TGTGCCAGCAGCTTAGTCTCGGTGAACACTGAAGCTTTCTTT. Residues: CASSLVSVNTEAFF.

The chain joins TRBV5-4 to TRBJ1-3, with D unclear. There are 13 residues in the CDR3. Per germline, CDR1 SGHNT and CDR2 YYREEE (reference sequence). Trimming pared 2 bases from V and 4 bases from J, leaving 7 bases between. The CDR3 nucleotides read TGTGCCAGCAGCTTCGGCGGCGGAAACACCATATATTTT. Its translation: CASSFGGGNTIYF.